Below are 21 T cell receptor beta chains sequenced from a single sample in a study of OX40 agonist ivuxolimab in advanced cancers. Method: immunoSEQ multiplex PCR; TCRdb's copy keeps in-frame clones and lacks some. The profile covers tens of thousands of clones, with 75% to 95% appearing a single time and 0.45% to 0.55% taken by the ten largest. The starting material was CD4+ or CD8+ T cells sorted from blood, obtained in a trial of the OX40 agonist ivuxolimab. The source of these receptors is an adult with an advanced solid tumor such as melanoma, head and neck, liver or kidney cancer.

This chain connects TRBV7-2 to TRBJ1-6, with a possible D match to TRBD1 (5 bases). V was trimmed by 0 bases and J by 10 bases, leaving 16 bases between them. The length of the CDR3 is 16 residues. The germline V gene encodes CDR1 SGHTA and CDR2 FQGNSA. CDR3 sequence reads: CASSLAPGVKGSPLHF. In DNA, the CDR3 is TGTGCCAGCAGCTTAGCCCCCGGGGTTAAGGGGTCACCCCTCCACTTT.

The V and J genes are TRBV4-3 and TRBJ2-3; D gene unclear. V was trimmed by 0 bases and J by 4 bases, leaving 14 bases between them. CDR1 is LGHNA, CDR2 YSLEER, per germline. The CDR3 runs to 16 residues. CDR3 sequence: CASSQEVAEGADTQYF. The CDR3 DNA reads TGCGCCAGCAGCCAAGAGGTGGCCGAAGGAGCAGATACGCAGTATTTT.

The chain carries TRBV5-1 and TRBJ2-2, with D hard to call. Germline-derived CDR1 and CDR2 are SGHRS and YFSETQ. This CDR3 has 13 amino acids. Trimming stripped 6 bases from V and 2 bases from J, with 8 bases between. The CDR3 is CASTILNTGELFF. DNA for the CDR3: TGCGCCAGCACCATACTTAACACCGGGGAGCTGTTTTTT.

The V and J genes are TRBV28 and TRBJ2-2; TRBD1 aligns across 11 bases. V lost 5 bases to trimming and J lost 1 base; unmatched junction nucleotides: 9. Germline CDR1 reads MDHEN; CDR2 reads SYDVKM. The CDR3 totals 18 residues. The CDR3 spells CASSRNLGTGGNTGELFF. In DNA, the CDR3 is TGTGCCAGCAGTCGAAACCTAGGGACAGGGGGGAACACCGGGGAGCTGTTTTTT.

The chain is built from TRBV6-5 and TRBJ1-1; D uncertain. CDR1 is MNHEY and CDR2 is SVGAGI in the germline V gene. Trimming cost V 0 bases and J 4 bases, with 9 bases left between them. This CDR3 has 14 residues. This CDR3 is CASSYSIQATEAFF. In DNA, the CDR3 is TGTGCCAGCAGTTACTCGATTCAGGCCACTGAAGCTTTCTTT.

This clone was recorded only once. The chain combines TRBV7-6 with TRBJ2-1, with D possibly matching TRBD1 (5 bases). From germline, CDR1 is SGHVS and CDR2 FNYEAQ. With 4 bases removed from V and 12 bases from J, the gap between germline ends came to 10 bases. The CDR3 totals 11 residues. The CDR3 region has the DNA TGTGCCAGCAGCTCCAGGGTTCTGCAGTTCTTC. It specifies CASSSRVLQFF.

DNA for the CDR3: TGTGCCAGCAGTTTACGTCGAAGGGATGAGCAGTTCTTC. Translated: CASSLRRRDEQFF. This chain connects TRBV28 to TRBJ2-1; D unresolved. Trimming cost V 2 bases and J 8 bases, with 10 bases left between them. CDR3 size: 13 residues. Germline CDR1 is MDHEN and CDR2 is SYDVKM.

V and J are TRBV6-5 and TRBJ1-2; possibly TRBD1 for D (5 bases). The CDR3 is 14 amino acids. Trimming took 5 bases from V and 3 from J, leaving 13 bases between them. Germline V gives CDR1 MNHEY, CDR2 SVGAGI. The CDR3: CASSPQGVHYGYTF. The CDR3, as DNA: TGTGCCAGCAGTCCACAAGGGGTCCACTATGGCTACACCTTC.

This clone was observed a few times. The CDR3 coding sequence is TGCGCCAGCAGCTTGGCCCAGTCCTACGAGCAGTACTTC. The encoded protein is CASSLAQSYEQYF. The chain joins TRBV5-1 to TRBJ2-7, with D hard to call. Per germline, CDR1 SGHRS and CDR2 YFSETQ. This CDR3 is built from 13 residues. V dropped 0 bases and J dropped 1 base, with 5 bases sitting between them.

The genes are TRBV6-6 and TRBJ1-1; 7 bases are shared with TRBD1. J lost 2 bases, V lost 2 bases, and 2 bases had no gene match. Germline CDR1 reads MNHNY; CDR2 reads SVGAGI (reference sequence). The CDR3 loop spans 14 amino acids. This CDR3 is CASSYRDSNTEAFF. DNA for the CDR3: TGTGCCAGCAGTTACCGGGACAGTAACACTGAAGCTTTCTTT.

CDR3 region: CASSSYEGANEQFF. The CDR3 DNA reads as TGTGCCAGCAGCAGTTATGAAGGGGCTAATGAGCAGTTCTTC. The V call is TRBV7-9, the J call TRBJ2-1, with D possibly matching TRBD1 (5 bases). Germline assignment: CDR1 SEHNR and CDR2 FQNEAQ (reference sequence). The length of the CDR3 is 14 residues. Between the trimmed V and J ends, which lost 5 bases and 7 bases, there was a span of 15 bases.

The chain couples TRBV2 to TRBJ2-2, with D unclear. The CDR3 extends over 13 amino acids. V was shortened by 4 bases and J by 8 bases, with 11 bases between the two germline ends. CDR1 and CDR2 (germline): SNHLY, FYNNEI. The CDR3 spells CASSVQVQGELFF. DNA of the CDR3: TGTGCCAGCAGTGTCCAGGTCCAAGGGGAGCTGTTTTTT.

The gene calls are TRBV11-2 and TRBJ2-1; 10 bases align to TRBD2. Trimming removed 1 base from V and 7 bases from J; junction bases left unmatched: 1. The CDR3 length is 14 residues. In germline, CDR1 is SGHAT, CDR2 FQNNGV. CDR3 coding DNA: TGTGCCAGCAGCTTAGGGACTAGCGGAAATGAGCAGTTCTTC. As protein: CASSLGTSGNEQFF.

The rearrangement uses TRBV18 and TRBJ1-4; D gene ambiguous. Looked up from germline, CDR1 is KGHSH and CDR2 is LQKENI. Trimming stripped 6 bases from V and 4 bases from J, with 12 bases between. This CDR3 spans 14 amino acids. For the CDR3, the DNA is TGTGCCAGCTCTCGAGGGTCCTTTAATGAAAAACTGTTTTTT. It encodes CASSRGSFNEKLFF.

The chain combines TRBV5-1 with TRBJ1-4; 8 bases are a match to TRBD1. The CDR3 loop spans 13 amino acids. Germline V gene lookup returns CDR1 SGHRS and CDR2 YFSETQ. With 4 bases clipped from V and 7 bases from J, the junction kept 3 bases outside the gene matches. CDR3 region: CASSITGGEKLFF. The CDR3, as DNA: TGCGCCAGCAGCATTACAGGGGGTGAAAAACTGTTTTTT.

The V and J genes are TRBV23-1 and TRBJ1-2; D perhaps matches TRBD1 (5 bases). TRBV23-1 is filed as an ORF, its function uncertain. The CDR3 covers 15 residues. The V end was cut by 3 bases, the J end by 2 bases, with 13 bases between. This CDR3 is CASSQGQISNYGYTF. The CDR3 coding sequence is TGCGCCAGCAGTCAGGGGCAGATCTCCAACTATGGCTACACCTTC.

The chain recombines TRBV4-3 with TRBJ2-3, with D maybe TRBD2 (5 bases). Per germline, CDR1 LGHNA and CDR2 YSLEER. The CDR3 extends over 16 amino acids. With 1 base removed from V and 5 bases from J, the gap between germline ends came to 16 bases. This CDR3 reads CASSQGAGTRGDTQYF. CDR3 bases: TGCGCCAGCAGCCAAGGGGCGGGCACCCGGGGAGATACGCAGTATTTT.

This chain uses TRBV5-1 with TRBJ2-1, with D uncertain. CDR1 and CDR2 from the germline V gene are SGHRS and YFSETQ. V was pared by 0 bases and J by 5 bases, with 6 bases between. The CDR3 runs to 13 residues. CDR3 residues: CASSLDRNNEQFF. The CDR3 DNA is TGCGCCAGCAGCTTGGACAGAAACAATGAGCAGTTCTTC.

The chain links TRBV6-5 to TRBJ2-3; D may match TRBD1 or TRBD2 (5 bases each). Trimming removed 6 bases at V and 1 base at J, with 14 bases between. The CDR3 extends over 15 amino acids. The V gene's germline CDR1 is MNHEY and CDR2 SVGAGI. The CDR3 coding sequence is TGTGCCAGCAGCCGCCCGGGGACGGGCACAGATACGCAGTATTTT. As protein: CASSRPGTGTDTQYF.

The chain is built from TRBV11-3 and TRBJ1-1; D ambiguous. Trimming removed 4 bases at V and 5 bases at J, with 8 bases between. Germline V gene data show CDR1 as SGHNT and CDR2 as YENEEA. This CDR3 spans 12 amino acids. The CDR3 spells CASSSDDTEAFF. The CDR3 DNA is TGTGCCAGCAGCTCCGATGATACTGAAGCTTTCTTT.

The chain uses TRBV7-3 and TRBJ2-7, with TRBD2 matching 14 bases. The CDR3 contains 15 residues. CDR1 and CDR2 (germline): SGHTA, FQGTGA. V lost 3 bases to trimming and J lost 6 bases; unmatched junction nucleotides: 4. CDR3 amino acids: CASSLGLAGVTEQYF. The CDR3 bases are TGTGCCAGCAGCTTGGGACTAGCGGGAGTCACCGAGCAGTACTTC. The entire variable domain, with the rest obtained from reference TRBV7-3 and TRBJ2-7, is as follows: GAGVSQTPSNKVTEKGKYVELRCDPISGHTALYWYRQSLGQGPEFLIYFQGTGAADDSGLPNDRFFAVRPEGSVSTLKIQRTERGDSAVYLCASSLGLAGVTEQYFGPGTRLTVT.